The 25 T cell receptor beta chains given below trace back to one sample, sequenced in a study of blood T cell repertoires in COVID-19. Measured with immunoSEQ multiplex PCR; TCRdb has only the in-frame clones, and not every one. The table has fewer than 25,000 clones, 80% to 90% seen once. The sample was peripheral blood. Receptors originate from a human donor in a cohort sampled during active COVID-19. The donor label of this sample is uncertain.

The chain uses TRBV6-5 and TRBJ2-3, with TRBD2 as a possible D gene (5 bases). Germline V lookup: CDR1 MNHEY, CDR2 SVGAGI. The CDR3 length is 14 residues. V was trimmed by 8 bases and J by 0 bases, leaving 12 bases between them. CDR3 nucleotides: TGTGCCAGCGTTACCGACTACAGCACAGATACGCAGTATTTT. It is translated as CASVTDYSTDTQYF.

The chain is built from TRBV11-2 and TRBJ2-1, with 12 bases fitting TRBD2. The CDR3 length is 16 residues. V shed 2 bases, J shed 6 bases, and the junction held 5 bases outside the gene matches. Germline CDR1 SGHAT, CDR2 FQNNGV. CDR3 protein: CASSLLLAGGRNEQFF. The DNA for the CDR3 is TGTGCCAGCAGCTTATTGCTAGCGGGAGGGCGCAATGAGCAGTTCTTC.

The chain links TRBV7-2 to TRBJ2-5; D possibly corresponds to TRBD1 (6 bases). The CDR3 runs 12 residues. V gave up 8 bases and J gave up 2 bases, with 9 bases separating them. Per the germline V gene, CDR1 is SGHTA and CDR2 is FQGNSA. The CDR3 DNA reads TGTGCCAGCGGGACATTTCAAGAGACCCAGTACTTC. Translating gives CASGTFQETQYF.

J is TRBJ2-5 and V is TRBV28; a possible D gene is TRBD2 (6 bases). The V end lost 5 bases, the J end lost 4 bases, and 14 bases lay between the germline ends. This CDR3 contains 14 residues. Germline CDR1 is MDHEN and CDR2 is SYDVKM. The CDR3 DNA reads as TGTGCCAGCAGTCGGAGGGATTATAGAGAGACCCAGTACTTC. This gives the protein CASSRRDYRETQYF.

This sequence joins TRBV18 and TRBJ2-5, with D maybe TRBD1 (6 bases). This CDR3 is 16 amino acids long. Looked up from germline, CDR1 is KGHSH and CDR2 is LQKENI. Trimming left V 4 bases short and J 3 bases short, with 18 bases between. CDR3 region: CASSLLTVAGEETQYF. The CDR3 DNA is TGTGCCAGCTCACTTCTAACCGTGGCAGGGGAAGAGACCCAGTACTTC.

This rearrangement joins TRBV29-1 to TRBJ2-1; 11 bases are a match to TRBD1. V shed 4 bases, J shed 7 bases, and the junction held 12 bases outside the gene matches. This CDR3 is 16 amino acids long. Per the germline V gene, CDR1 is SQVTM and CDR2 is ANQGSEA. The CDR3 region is CSVGGDRGLAGNEQFF. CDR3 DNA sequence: TGCAGCGTTGGAGGGGACAGGGGGTTAGCAGGGAATGAGCAGTTCTTC.

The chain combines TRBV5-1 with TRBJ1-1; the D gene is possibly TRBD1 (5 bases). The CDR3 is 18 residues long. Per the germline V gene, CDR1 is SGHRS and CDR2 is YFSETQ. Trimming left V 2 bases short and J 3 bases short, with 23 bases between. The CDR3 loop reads CASSFTLGGSGSYTEAFF. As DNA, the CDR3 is TGCGCCAGCAGCTTTACTTTGGGGGGAAGTGGGTCGTACACTGAAGCTTTCTTT.

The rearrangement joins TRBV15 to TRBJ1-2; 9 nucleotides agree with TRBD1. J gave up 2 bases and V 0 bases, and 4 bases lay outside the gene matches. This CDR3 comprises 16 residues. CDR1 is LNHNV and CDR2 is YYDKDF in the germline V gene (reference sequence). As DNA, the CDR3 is TGTGCCACCAGCAGAGATTTACAGGGGGCAAACTATGGCTACACCTTC. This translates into CATSRDLQGANYGYTF.

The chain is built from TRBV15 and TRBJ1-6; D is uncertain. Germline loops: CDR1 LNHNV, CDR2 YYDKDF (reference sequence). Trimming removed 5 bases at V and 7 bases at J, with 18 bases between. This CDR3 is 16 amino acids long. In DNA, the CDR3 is TGTGCCACCAGCCCTACGGTACATTCCGGGAATTCACCCCTCCACTTT. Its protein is CATSPTVHSGNSPLHF.

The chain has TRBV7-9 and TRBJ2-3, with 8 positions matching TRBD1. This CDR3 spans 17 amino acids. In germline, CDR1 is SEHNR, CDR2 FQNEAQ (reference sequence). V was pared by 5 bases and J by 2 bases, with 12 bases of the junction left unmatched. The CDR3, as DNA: TGTGCCAGCAGCCGTTCGCGACAGGGGATGTTCACAGATACGCAGTATTTT. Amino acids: CASSRSRQGMFTDTQYF.

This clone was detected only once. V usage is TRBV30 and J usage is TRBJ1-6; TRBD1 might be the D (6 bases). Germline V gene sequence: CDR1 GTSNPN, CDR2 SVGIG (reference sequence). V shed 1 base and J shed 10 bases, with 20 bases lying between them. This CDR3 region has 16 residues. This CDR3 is CAWSANYRDKRSPLHF. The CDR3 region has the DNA TGTGCCTGGAGTGCAAATTACCGGGACAAGCGGTCACCCCTCCACTTT.

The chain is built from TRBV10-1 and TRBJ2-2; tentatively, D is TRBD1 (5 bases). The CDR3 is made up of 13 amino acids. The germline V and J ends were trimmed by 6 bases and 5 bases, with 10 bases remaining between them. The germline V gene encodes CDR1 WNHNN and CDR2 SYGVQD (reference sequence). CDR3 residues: CASRQGGTGELFF. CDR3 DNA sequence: TGCGCCAGCAGGCAGGGTGGGACCGGGGAGCTGTTTTTT.

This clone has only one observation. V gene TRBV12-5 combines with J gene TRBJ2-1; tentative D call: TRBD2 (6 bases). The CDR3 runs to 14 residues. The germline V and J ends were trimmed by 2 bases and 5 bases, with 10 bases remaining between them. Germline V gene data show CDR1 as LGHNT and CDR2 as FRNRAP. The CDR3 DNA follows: TGTGCTAGTGGTTTGAATAGCGGCGACAATGAGCAGTTCTTC. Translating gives CASGLNSGDNEQFF. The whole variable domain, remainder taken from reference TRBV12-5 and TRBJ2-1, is DARVTQTPRHKVTEMGQEVTMRCQPILGHNTVFWYRQTMMQGLELLAYFRNRAPLDDSGMPKDRFSAEMPDATLATLKIQPSEPRDSAVYFCASGLNSGDNEQFFGPGTRLTVL.

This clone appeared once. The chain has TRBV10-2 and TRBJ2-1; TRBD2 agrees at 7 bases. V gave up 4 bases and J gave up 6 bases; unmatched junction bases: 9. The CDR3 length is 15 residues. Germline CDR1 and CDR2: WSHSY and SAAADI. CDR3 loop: CASSGTTSGGNEQFF. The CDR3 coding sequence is TGCGCCAGCAGTGGGACCACCTCGGGGGGCAATGAGCAGTTCTTC.

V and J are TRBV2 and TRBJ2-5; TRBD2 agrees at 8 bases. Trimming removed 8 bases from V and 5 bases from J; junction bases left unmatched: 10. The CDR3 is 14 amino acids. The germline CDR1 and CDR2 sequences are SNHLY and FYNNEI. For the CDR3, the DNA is TGTGCCAGCGGCAGGAGCGGGGGTAGGGAGACCCAGTACTTC. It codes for CASGRSGGRETQYF.

The CDR3 DNA follows: TGTGCCAGCAGTGAAGTTTTGGGGCCGGACTATGGCTACACCTTC. Amino acids: CASSEVLGPDYGYTF. The chain couples TRBV6-1 to TRBJ1-2; D possibly corresponds to TRBD1 (5 bases). This CDR3 spans 15 amino acids. Trimming took off 1 base at V and 3 bases at J, with 12 bases between the two ends. From germline, CDR1 is MNHNS and CDR2 SASEGT.

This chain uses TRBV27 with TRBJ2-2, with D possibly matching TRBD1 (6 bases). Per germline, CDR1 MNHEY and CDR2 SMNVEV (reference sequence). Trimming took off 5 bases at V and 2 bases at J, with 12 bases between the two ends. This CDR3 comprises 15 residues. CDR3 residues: CASSPRGYNTGELFF. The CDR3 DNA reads TGTGCCAGCAGTCCCAGGGGATATAACACCGGGGAGCTGTTTTTT.

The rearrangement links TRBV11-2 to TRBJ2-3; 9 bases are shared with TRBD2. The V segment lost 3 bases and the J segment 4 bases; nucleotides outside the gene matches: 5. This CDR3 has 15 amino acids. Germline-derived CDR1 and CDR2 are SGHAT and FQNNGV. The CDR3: CASSFYLAGADTQYF. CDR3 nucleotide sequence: TGTGCCAGCAGCTTTTACTTAGCGGGAGCAGATACGCAGTATTTT.

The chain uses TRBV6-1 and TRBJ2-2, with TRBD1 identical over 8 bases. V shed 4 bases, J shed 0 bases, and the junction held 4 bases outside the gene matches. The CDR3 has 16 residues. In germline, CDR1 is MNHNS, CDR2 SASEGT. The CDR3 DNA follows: TGTGCCAGCAGTGCGGACAGGGCGGCGAACACCGGGGAGCTGTTTTTT. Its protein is CASSADRAANTGELFF.

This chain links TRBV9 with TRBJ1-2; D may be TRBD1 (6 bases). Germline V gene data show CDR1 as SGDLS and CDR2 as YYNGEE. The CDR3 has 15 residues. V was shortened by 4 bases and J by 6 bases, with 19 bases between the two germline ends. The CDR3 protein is CASSPTGQLSDGYTF. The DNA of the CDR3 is TGTGCCAGCAGCCCTACAGGACAGTTATCCGATGGCTACACCTTC.

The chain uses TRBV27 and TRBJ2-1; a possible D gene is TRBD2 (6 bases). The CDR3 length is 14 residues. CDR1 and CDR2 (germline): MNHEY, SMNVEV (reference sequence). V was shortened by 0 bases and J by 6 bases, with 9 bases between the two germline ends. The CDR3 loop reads CASSLSFGSNEQFF. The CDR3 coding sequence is TGTGCCAGCAGTTTATCGTTCGGGAGCAATGAGCAGTTCTTC.

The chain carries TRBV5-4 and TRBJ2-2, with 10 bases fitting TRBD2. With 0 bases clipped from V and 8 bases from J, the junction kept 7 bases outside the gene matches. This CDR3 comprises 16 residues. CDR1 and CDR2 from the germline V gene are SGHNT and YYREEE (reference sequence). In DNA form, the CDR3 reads TGTGCCAGCAGCTTGGTAGCGGGAGGCCTCCGGGGGGAGCTGTTTTTT. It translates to CASSLVAGGLRGELFF.

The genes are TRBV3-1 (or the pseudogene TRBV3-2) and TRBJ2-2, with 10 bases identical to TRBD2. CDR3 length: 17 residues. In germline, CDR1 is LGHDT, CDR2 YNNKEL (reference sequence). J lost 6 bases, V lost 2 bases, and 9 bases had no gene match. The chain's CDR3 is CASSQPGAGGFAGELFF. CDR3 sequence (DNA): TGTGCCAGCAGCCAACCCGGAGCGGGAGGGTTTGCCGGGGAGCTGTTTTTT.

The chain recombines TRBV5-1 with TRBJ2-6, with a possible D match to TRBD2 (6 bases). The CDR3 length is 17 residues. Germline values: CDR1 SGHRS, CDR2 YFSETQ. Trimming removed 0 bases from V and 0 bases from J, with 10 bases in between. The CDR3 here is CASSLGGGGSGANVLTF. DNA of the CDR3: TGCGCCAGCAGCTTGGGGGGAGGAGGCTCTGGGGCCAACGTCCTGACTTTC.

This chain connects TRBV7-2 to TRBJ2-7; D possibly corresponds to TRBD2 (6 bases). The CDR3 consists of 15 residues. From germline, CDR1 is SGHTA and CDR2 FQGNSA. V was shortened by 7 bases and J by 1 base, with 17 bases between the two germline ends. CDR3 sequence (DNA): TGTGCCAGCACTGGGGGGTCTAGCGCTTCCTACGAGCAGTACTTC. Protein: CASTGGSSASYEQYF.